This T cell receptor beta chain was obtained from a study of blood T cell repertoires in COVID-19. TCRdb's copy holds only in-frame clones and misses some; the assay was immunoSEQ multiplex PCR. The sample lists 250,000 to 300,000 clones; around four fifths were seen once. The CDR3 totals 15 residues. The V end lost 0 bases, the J end lost 0 bases, and 6 bases lay between the germline ends. Germline CDR1 reads LGHDT; CDR2 reads YNNKEL (reference sequence). This receptor was obtained from a man in his sixties with acute or convalescent COVID-19. The sequencing input was peripheral blood. The chain has TRBV3-1 (or the pseudogene TRBV3-2) and TRBJ2-4; no clear D gene. The CDR3 protein is CASSQDLLAKNIQYF. The CDR3 DNA sequence: TGTGCCAGCAGCCAAGACCTTCTAGCCAAAAACATTCAGTACTTC.